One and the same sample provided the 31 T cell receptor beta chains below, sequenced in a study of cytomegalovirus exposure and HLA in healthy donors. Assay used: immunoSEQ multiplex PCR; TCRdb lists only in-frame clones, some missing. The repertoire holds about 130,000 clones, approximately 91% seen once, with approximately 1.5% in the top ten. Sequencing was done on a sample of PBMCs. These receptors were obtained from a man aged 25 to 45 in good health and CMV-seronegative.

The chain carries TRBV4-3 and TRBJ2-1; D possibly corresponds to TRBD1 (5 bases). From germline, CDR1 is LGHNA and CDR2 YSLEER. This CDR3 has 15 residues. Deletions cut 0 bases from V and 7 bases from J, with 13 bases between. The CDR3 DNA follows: TGCGCCAGCAGCCAAGAAGGTGCAGGGAATAATGAGCAGTTCTTC. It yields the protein CASSQEGAGNNEQFF.

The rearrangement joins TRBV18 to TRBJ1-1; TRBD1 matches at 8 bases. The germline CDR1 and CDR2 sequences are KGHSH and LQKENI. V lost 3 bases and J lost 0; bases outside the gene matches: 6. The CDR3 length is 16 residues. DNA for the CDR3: TGTGCCAGCTCACCCGACCGACAGGGGCTGAACACTGAAGCTTTCTTT. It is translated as CASSPDRQGLNTEAFF.

The CDR3 sequence: CASSYSISGLGGYTF. In DNA, the CDR3 is TGTGCCAGCAGTTACTCAATATCAGGGTTGGGCGGCTACACCTTC. The rearrangement joins TRBV6-5 to TRBJ1-2; D possibly corresponds to TRBD1 (5 bases). CDR1 and CDR2 from the germline V gene are MNHEY and SVGAGI. This CDR3 region has 15 residues. Trimming cost V 0 bases and J 8 bases, with 16 bases left between them.

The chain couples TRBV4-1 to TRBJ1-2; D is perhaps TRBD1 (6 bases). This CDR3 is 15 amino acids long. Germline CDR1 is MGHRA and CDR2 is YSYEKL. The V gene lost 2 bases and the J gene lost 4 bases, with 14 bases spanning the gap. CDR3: CASSQIRTALYGYTF. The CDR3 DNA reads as TGCGCCAGCAGCCAAATAAGGACAGCCCTCTATGGCTACACCTTC.

For the CDR3, the DNA is TGTGCCACCAGCAGGGACATCTCTAACTATGGCTACACCTTC. This codes for CATSRDISNYGYTF. This chain uses TRBV15 with TRBJ1-2; tentative D call: TRBD1 (5 bases). Trimming left V 3 bases short and J 0 bases short, with 8 bases between. The CDR3 covers 14 residues. Germline lookup yields CDR1 LNHNV and CDR2 YYDKDF (reference sequence). The full variable domain, with the rest looked up from reference TRBV15 and TRBJ1-2, is DAMVIQNPRYQVTQFGKPVTLSCSQTLNHNVMYWYQQKSSQAPKLLFHYYDKDFNNEADTPDNFQSRRPNTSFCFLDIRSPGLGDTAMYLCATSRDISNYGYTFGSGTRLTVV.

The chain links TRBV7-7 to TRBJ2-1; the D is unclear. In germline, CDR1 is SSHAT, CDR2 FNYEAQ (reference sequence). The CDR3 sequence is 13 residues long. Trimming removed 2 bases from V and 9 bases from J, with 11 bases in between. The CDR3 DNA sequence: TGTGCCAGCAGCTTATCCCTAATCGGTGAGCAGTTCTTC. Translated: CASSLSLIGEQFF.

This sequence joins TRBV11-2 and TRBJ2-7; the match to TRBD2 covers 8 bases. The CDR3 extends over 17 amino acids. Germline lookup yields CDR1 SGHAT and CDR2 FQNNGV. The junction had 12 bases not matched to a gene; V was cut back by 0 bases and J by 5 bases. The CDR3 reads CASSLDGRREAFNEQYF. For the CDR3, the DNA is TGTGCCAGCAGCTTAGATGGGCGGCGGGAGGCCTTTAACGAGCAGTACTTC.

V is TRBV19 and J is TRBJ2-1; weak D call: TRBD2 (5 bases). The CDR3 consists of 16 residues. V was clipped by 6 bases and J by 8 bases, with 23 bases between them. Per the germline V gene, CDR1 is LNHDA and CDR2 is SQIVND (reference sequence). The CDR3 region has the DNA TGTGCCAGTAGCCGATCGGCGGGTTGGGGATTGGATGAGCAGTTCTTC. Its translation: CASSRSAGWGLDEQFF.

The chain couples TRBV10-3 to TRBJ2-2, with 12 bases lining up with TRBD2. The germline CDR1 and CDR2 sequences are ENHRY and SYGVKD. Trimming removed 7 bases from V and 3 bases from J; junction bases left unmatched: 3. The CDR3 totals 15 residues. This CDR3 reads CAIMASGRDTGELFF. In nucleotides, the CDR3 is TGTGCCATCATGGCTAGCGGGAGGGACACCGGGGAGCTGTTTTTT.

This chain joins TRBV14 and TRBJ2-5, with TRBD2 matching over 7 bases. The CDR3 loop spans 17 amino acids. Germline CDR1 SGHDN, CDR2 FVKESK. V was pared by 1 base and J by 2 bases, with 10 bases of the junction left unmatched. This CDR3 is CASSQGWASGLQETQYF. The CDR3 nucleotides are TGTGCCAGCAGCCAAGGTTGGGCTAGCGGACTACAAGAGACCCAGTACTTC. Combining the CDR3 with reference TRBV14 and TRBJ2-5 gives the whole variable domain EAGVTQFPSHSVIEKGQTVTLRCDPISGHDNLYWYRRVMGKEIKFLLHFVKESKQDESGMPNNRFLAERTGGTYSTLKVQPAELEDSGVYFCASSQGWASGLQETQYFGPGTRLLVL.

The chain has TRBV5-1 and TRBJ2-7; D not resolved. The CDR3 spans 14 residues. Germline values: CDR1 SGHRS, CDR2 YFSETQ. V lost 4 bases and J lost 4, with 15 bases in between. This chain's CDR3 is CASSLSLRMYEQYF. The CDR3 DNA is TGCGCCAGCAGCCTTTCGCTTAGAATGTACGAGCAGTACTTC.

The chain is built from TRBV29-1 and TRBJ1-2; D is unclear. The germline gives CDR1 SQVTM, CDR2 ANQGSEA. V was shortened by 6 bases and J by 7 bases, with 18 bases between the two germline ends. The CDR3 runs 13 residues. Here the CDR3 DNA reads TGCAGCGTCGGCTCCAGAGGGCTTCGTGGCTACACCTTC. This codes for CSVGSRGLRGYTF. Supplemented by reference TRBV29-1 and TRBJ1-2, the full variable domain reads SAVISQKPSRDICQRGTSLTIQCQVDSQVTMMFWYRQQPGQSLTLIATANQGSEATYESGFVIDKFPISRPNLTFSTLTVSNMSPEDSSIYLCSVGSRGLRGYTFGSGTRLTVV.

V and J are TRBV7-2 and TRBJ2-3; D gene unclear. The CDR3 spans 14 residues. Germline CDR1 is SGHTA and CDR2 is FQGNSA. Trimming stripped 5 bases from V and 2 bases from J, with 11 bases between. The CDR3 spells CASSPTYNTDTQYF. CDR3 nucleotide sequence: TGTGCCAGCAGCCCGACATATAACACAGATACGCAGTATTTT.

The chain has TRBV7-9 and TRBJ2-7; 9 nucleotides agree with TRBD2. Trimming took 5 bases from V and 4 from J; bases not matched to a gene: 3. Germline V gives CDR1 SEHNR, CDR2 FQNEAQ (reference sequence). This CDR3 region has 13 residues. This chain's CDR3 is CASSHAGGYEQYF. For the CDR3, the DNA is TGTGCCAGCAGCCACGCGGGGGGGTACGAGCAGTACTTC. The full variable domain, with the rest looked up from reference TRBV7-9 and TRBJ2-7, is DTGVSQNPRHKITKRGQNVTFRCDPISEHNRLYWYRQTLGQGPEFLTYFQNEAQLEKSRLLSDRFSAERPKGSFSTLEIQRTEQGDSAMYLCASSHAGGYEQYFGPGTRLTVT.

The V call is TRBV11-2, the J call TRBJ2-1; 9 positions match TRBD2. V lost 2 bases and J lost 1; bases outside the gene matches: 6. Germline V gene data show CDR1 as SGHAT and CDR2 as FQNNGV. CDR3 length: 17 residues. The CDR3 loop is CASSLILTSGSYNEQFF. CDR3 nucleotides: TGTGCCAGCAGCTTAATACTGACTAGCGGTTCCTACAATGAGCAGTTCTTC.

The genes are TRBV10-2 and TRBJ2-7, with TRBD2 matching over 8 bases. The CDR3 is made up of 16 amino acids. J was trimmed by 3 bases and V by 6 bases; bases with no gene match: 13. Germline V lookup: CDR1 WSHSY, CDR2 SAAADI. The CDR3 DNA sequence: TGCGCCAGCAGACTAAGAGGAGCGGGAGTCTTCTACGAGCAGTACTTC. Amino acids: CASRLRGAGVFYEQYF.

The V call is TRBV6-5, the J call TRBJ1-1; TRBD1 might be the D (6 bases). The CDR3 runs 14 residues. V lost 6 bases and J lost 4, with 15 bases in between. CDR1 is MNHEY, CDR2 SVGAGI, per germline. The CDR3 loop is CASSSRGGSTEAFF. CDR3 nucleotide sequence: TGTGCCAGCAGCTCGAGGGGGGGGAGCACTGAAGCTTTCTTT.

CDR3 amino acids: CASSVASQGFTEAFF. In DNA, the CDR3 is TGTGCCAGCAGCGTAGCGTCTCAGGGGTTCACTGAAGCTTTCTTT. The chain uses TRBV9 and TRBJ1-1; D might be TRBD1 (6 bases). The CDR3 spans 15 residues. V was shortened by 0 bases and J by 4 bases, with 13 bases between the two germline ends. Germline-derived CDR1 and CDR2 are SGDLS and YYNGEE.

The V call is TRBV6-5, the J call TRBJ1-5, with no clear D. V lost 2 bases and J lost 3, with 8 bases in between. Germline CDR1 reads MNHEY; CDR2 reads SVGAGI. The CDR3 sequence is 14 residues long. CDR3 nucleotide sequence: TGTGCCAGCAGTTACAGCCACGACAATCAGCCCCAGCATTTT. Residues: CASSYSHDNQPQHF.

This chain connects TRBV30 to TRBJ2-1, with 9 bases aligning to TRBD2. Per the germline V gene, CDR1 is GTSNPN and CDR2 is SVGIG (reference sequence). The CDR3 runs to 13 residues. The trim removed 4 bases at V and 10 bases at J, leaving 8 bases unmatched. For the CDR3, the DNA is TGTGCCTGGATAGAGCGGGAGGTGGGAGAGCAGTTCTTC. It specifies CAWIEREVGEQFF.

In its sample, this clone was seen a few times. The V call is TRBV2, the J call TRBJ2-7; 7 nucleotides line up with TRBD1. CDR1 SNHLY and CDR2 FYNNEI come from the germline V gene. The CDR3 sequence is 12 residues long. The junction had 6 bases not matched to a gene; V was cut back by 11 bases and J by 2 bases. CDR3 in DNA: TGTGCCGGACGACAGGGACCCTACGAGCAGTACTTC. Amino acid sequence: CAGRQGPYEQYF.

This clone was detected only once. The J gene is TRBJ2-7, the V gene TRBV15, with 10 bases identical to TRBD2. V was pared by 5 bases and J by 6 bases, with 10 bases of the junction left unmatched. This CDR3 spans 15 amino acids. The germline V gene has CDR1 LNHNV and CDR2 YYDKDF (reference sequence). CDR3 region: CATSPLVASGSEQYF. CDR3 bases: TGTGCCACCAGCCCCCTTGTGGCTAGCGGGAGCGAGCAGTACTTC.

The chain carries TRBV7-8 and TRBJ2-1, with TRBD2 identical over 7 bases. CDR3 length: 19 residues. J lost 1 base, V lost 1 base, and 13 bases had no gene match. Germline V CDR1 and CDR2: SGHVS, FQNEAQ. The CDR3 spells CASSLVTLGTIRSYNEQFF. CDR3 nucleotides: TGTGCCAGCAGCTTAGTTACCCTGGGGACTATTCGATCCTACAATGAGCAGTTCTTC.

CDR3 nucleotides: TGTGCCAGCTCTGGCGGAATCGGGGAGCTGTTTTTT. This translates into CASSGGIGELFF. The chain links TRBV18 to TRBJ2-2, with D unclear. V was trimmed by 6 bases and J by 7 bases, leaving 9 bases between them. The CDR3 has 12 amino acids. Per the germline V gene, CDR1 is KGHSH and CDR2 is LQKENI.

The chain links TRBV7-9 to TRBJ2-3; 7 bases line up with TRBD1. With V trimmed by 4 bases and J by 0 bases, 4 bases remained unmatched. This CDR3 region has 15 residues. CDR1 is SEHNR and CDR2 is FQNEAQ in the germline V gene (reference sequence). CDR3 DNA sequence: TGTGCCAGCAGCTCGGGACAGATTAGCACAGATACGCAGTATTTT. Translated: CASSSGQISTDTQYF.

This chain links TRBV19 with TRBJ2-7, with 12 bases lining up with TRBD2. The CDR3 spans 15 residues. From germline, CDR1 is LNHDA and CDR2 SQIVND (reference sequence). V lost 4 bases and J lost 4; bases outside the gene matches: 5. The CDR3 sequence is CASSTTSGRTYEQYF. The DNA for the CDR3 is TGTGCCAGTAGTACGACTAGCGGGAGAACATACGAGCAGTACTTC.

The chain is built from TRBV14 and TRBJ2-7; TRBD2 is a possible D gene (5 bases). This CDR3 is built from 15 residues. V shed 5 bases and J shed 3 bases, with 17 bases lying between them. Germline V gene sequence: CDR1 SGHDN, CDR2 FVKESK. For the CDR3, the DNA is TGTGCCAGCAGCATCGACCGTACGGGGTACTACGAGCAGTACTTC. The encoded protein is CASSIDRTGYYEQYF.

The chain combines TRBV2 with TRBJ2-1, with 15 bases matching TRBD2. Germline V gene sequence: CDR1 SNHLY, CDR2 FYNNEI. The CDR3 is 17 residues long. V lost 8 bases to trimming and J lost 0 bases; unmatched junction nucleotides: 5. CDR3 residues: CASAGLAGGPSYNEQFF. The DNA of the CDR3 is TGTGCCAGCGCGGGACTAGCGGGAGGCCCCTCCTACAATGAGCAGTTCTTC.

CDR3 in DNA: TGTGCCAGCAGCTTTGCAGGGGTAGGCGGCTACACCTTC. It is translated as CASSFAGVGGYTF. This sequence joins TRBV5-6 and TRBJ1-2; TRBD1 might be the D (6 bases). V lost 2 bases and J 8 bases, leaving 13 bases between the germline ends. Per the germline V gene, CDR1 is SGHDT and CDR2 is YYEEEE. The CDR3 is made up of 13 amino acids. The variable domain in full, with the rest retrieved from reference TRBV5-6 and TRBJ1-2, is DAGVTQSPTHLIKTRGQQVTLRCSPKSGHDTVSWYQQALGQGPQFIFQYYEEEERQRGNFPDRFSGHQFPNYSSELNVNALLLGDSALYLCASSFAGVGGYTFGSGTRLTVV.

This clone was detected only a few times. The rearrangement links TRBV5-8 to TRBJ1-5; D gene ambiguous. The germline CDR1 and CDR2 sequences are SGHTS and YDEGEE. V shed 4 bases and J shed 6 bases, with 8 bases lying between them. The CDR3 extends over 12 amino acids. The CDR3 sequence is CASSIRGQPQHF. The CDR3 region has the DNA TGTGCCAGCAGCATCCGGGGTCAGCCCCAGCATTTT.

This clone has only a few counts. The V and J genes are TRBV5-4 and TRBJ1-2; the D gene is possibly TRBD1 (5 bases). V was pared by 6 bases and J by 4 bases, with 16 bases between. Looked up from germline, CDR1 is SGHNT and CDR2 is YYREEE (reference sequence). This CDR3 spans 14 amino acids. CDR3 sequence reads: CASTTGGRGYGYTF. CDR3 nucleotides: TGTGCCAGCACCACGGGAGGGAGGGGCTATGGCTACACCTTC.